The clone carrying this T cell receptor beta chain has only one observation. Sequencing used immunoSEQ multiplex PCR; TCRdb keeps in-frame clones, though not all of them. The sample contains some 87,000 clones, approximately 97% of which appear only once. Germline CDR1 is SGHNT and CDR2 is YENEEA. The CDR3 has 14 amino acids. V gave up 5 bases and J gave up 2 bases, with 13 bases separating them. This record belongs to a study of technical replicates of blood from a few donors. This clonotype was obtained from a human donor in good health. The sequenced sample was T cells isolated from PBMCs. This chain links TRBV11-3 with TRBJ2-7, with D tentatively TRBD1 (6 bases). The CDR3 spells CASSPDRTAYEQYF. The CDR3 region has the DNA TGTGCCAGCAGCCCCGACAGGACTGCCTACGAGCAGTACTTC.